This T cell receptor (beta chain) was identified in a study of tumor-infiltrating lymphocytes in primary liver carcinoma. Study-level background: Roughly 3.65 to 7.5 million productive TCRbeta reads were obtained per sample, with similar numbers across tissue types.

Trimming took off 7 bases at V and 4 bases at J, with 16 bases between the two ends. Germline V gives CDR1 MGHRA, CDR2 YSYEKL. CDR3 length: 15 amino acids. Total RNA and DNA came together from 20-30 mg of bulk tissue without cell sorting. cDNA specific to TCR beta was made from 450 to 650 ng of total RNA, with a constant-region primer employed for priming. Libraries covering TCR beta were generated through three nested multiplex PCR rounds (using a slightly modified ARM-PCR). The two initial PCR rounds, around 11 cycles each, used TRBV1-TRBV30 forward and C-beta reverse primers. MiXCR, applied by TCRdb to the multiplex PCR reads, yields one record per CDR3 protein. The repertoire holds 95,000 to 150,000 distinct CDR3 sequences, with around 70% as singletons.

Material: tumor-adjacent normal liver tissue. The receptor was derived from a woman in her fifties or sixties with primary liver carcinoma and hepatitis B virus infection. This rearrangement joins TRBV4-1 to TRBJ2-2; a weak D match, TRBD2 (5 bases). The CDR3 DNA sequence: TGCGCCAGCACCTATCAGACTACCGGCACCGGGGAGCTGTTTTTT. It translates to CASTYQTTGTGELFF.